The 2 T cell receptor beta chains reported below all come from one sample, sequenced in a study of T-cell memory formation after mild COVID-19. TCRdb processed the 5' RACE reads anew with MiXCR; each CDR3 protein has one entry. The data contain tens of thousands of distinct CDR3 sequences, 9.3% of them singletons. Sample: PBMCs or a T cell subset sorted from them (not recorded which). The receptors originated from an adult woman who had mild COVID-19 (a few samples of this study predate the infection). Cell type and time point are not known.

The rearrangement links TRBV6-2 or TRBV6-3 to TRBJ1-5; the match to TRBD1 covers 10 bases. Germline CDR1 reads MNHEY; CDR2 reads SVGEGT. V shed 4 bases and J 10 bases; nucleotides not matched to a gene: 10. The CDR3 is made up of 15 amino acids. The CDR3 reads CASSSSGTGAQPQHF. Here the CDR3 DNA reads TGTGCCAGCAGTTCTTCCGGGACAGGGGCGCAACCCCAGCATTTT.

This clonotype was detected only a few times. The rearrangement links TRBV5-1 to TRBJ1-6; 12 bases agree with TRBD1. Trimming cost V 3 bases and J 5 bases; bases outside gene matches: 18. This CDR3 is 21 amino acids long. Germline lookup yields CDR1 SGHRS and CDR2 YFSETQ. For the CDR3, the DNA is TGCGCCAGCAGCTACTACCCGGGACAGGGGGCTAGTCCCGGGAATAATTCACCCCTCCACTTT. This translates into CASSYYPGQGASPGNNSPLHF.